The clone carrying this T cell receptor beta chain was recorded a few times. The antigen is unknown. This specimen comes from a study of identical twins. General observations from the study: Potential partial confounding of zero-insertion analyses by invariant MAIT and iNKT cells was noted.

TCRdb ran MiXCR on the 5' RACE reads and lists one entry per CDR3 protein. The data contain 400,000 to 500,000 distinct CDR3 sequences, approximately 18% of them singletons. Germline V gene lookup returns CDR1 SGHKS and CDR2 YYEKEE (reference sequence). V lost 2 bases, J lost 2 bases, and 5 bases stayed unmatched. The CDR3 consists of 17 residues. This chain joins TRBV5-5 and TRBJ2-3; 13 bases agree with TRBD2. The origin of this receptor is a man between 45 and 60 years old in good health. Sample: naive T cells sorted from blood. The CDR3 sequence is CASSFLGTSGATDTQYF. The CDR3 DNA sequence: TGTGCCAGCAGCTTTCTTGGGACTAGCGGGGCCACAGATACGCAGTATTTT.